A single sample gave rise to the 18 T cell receptor beta chains below, sequenced in a study of blood T cell repertoires in COVID-19. Assay: immunoSEQ multiplex PCR; the TCRdb copy retains only in-frame clones and omits some. The table includes around 61,000 clones, nearly 90% detected once. Input material: peripheral blood. These receptors were obtained from an older woman with COVID-19, enrolled during active disease.

The chain is built from TRBV6-5 and TRBJ1-1; D perhaps matches TRBD1 (5 bases). Trimming removed 2 bases from V and 1 base from J, with 5 bases in between. CDR1 is MNHEY, CDR2 SVGAGI, per germline. There are 13 residues in the CDR3. CDR3 amino acids: CASSYDRNTEAFF. The DNA for the CDR3 is TGTGCCAGCAGTTACGACAGGAACACTGAAGCTTTCTTT.

The V and J genes are TRBV6-5 and TRBJ1-1; D is unresolved. This CDR3 is built from 13 residues. CDR1 is MNHEY, CDR2 SVGAGI, per germline. Trimming took off 7 bases at V and 1 base at J, with 10 bases between the two ends. DNA for the CDR3: TGTGCCAGCATCGCAAGAGAGAACACTGAAGCTTTCTTT. It yields the protein CASIARENTEAFF.

The gene calls are TRBV2 and TRBJ1-2; D gene unclear. This CDR3 has 12 residues. The ends were cut back, 7 bases at V and 6 bases at J, with 12 bases in the middle. Germline V gene data show CDR1 as SNHLY and CDR2 as FYNNEI. CDR3 bases: TGTGCCAGCATTGGCCTCGGGGATGGCTACACCTTC. Translating it yields CASIGLGDGYTF.

The chain couples TRBV6-4 to TRBJ2-1; 10 nucleotides align to TRBD2. J gave up 6 bases and V 8 bases, and 7 bases lay outside the gene matches. In germline, CDR1 is MRHNA, CDR2 SNTAGT. The CDR3 is made up of 14 amino acids. The chain's CDR3 is CASEGTSAGNEQFF. DNA of the CDR3: TGTGCCAGCGAAGGGACTAGCGCTGGCAATGAGCAGTTCTTC.

The chain is built from TRBV14 and TRBJ2-3, with a weak D call TRBD1 (5 bases). The length of the CDR3 is 13 residues. CDR1 is SGHDN, CDR2 FVKESK, per germline. Trimming stripped 2 bases from V and 5 bases from J, with 8 bases between. The DNA of the CDR3 is TGTGCCAGCAGCCAATACCAGGGAGATACGCAGTATTTT. Translation: CASSQYQGDTQYF.

The chain combines TRBV2 with TRBJ2-3; maybe TRBD2 (7 bases). The length of the CDR3 is 15 residues. Trimming left V 8 bases short and J 2 bases short, with 17 bases between. The germline gives CDR1 SNHLY, CDR2 FYNNEI. The CDR3 DNA reads TGTGCCAGCCTCCGGGGGGCTATTTACACAGATACGCAGTATTTT. Encoded protein: CASLRGAIYTDTQYF. The entire variable domain, with the rest obtained from reference TRBV2 and TRBJ2-3, is as follows: EPEVTQTPSHQVTQMGQEVILRCVPISNHLYFYWYRQILGQKVEFLVSFYNNEISEKSEIFDDQFSVERPDGSNFTLKIRSTKLEDSAMYFCASLRGAIYTDTQYFGPGTRLTVL.

The V and J genes are TRBV11-2 and TRBJ1-2; D may be TRBD1 (6 bases). V was clipped by 4 bases and J by 7 bases, with 13 bases between them. In germline, CDR1 is SGHAT, CDR2 FQNNGV. This CDR3 comprises 13 residues. The CDR3 protein is CASSSGHGIGYTF. CDR3 DNA: TGTGCCAGCAGCTCGGGACACGGGATTGGCTACACCTTC. Drawing the rest from reference TRBV11-2 and TRBJ1-2, the complete variable domain is EAGVAQSPRYKIIEKRQSVAFWCNPISGHATLYWYQQILGQGPKLLIQFQNNGVVDDSQLPKDRFSAERLKGVDSTLKIQPAKLEDSAVYLCASSSGHGIGYTFGSGTRLTVV.

This chain joins TRBV7-9 and TRBJ1-1; D remains unclear. The V end was cut by 2 bases, the J end by 7 bases, with 14 bases between. CDR3 length equals 14 residues. In germline, CDR1 is SEHNR, CDR2 FQNEAQ (reference sequence). The CDR3 sequence: CASSLWPGGNEAFF. The CDR3, as DNA: TGTGCCAGCAGCTTATGGCCAGGAGGAAATGAAGCTTTCTTT.

Points on this clone: Other DNA sequences in this specimen translate into the identical CDR3. This chain connects TRBV7-9 to TRBJ1-1, with 7 positions matching TRBD1. CDR3 length equals 14 residues. Germline CDR1 and CDR2: SEHNR and FQNEAQ (reference sequence). V lost 1 base to trimming and J lost 3 bases; unmatched junction nucleotides: 2. CDR3 sequence reads: CASSLGQGDTEAFF. CDR3 DNA: TGTGCCAGCAGCTTAGGGCAGGGGGACACTGAAGCTTTCTTT.

This chain joins TRBV18 and TRBJ1-4, with D unresolved. CDR1 and CDR2 from the germline V gene are KGHSH and LQKENI. The CDR3 consists of 15 residues. V shed 6 bases and J shed 8 bases, with 19 bases lying between them. CDR3 sequence reads: CASSRTRAQGEKLFF. The CDR3, as DNA: TGTGCCAGCTCCCGGACTCGGGCCCAAGGGGAAAAACTGTTTTTT.

The rearrangement links TRBV28 to TRBJ2-7, with 7 positions matching TRBD1. The CDR3 length is 13 residues. The V segment lost 3 bases and the J segment 2 bases; nucleotides outside the gene matches: 1. The germline CDR1 and CDR2 sequences are MDHEN and SYDVKM. The CDR3 spells CASSLGTAYEQYF. The CDR3 nucleotides are TGTGCCAGCAGTTTGGGGACAGCCTACGAGCAGTACTTC.

This clone was recorded only once. This rearrangement joins TRBV4-2 to TRBJ1-2; D possibly corresponds to TRBD1 (5 bases). The CDR3 length is 15 residues. The V gene's germline CDR1 is LGHNA and CDR2 YNFKEQ. The V and J ends lost 7 bases and 6 bases respectively, with 21 bases between them. As DNA, the CDR3 is TGTGCCAGCACCCCCTCGTTAGGGCGGGGGGATGGCTACACCTTC. Its protein product is CASTPSLGRGDGYTF.

This sequence joins TRBV6-5 and TRBJ2-5; a possible D gene is TRBD1 (5 bases). This CDR3 has 14 residues. Germline V gene sequence: CDR1 MNHEY, CDR2 SVGAGI. V lost 4 bases, J lost 0 bases, and 9 bases lay in between. CDR3 in DNA: TGTGCCAGCAGTTCACAGGCCCACCAAGAGACCCAGTACTTC. This gives the protein CASSSQAHQETQYF.

V and J are TRBV11-3 and TRBJ2-2, with 9 positions matching TRBD1. Germline-derived CDR1 and CDR2 are SGHNT and YENEEA. This CDR3 is built from 15 residues. V was clipped by 3 bases and J by 4 bases; unmatched bases: 3. CDR3 sequence: CASSFSGQGTGELFF. As DNA, the CDR3 is TGTGCCAGCAGCTTTTCGGGACAGGGCACCGGGGAGCTGTTTTTT.

The chain couples TRBV30 to TRBJ2-1; possible D gene TRBD2, 6 bases. CDR3 length: 12 residues. Per germline, CDR1 GTSNPN and CDR2 SVGIG (reference sequence). V was pared by 5 bases and J by 9 bases, with 14 bases between. The CDR3: CAWGRGVREQFF. CDR3 nucleotides: TGTGCCTGGGGACGCGGGGTACGTGAGCAGTTCTTC.

This chain links TRBV28 with TRBJ1-2, with a weak D call TRBD1 (5 bases). V lost 5 bases and J 0 bases, leaving 10 bases between the germline ends. CDR1 is MDHEN and CDR2 is SYDVKM in the germline V gene. The CDR3 loop spans 14 amino acids. CDR3 sequence (DNA): TGTGCCAGCAGTCTACAGGTAGCTAACTATGGCTACACCTTC. This sequence encodes CASSLQVANYGYTF.

The chain joins TRBV9 to TRBJ2-3, with D possibly being TRBD1 (6 bases). The CDR3 covers 15 residues. The germline V gene has CDR1 SGDLS and CDR2 YYNGEE. V lost 1 base and J lost 4, with 13 bases in between. The CDR3, as DNA: TGTGCCAGCAGCGTAAGGGGACAAGTGCCAGATACGCAGTATTTT. Its translation is CASSVRGQVPDTQYF.

The J gene is TRBJ2-4, the V gene TRBV18, with TRBD2 as a possible D gene (5 bases). V was shortened by 0 bases and J by 6 bases, with 18 bases between the two germline ends. CDR1 is KGHSH and CDR2 is LQKENI in the germline V gene. This CDR3 spans 17 amino acids. CDR3 residues: CASSPPSAWRLGNIQYF. The DNA for the CDR3 is TGTGCCAGCTCACCACCGTCAGCATGGAGGCTTGGAAACATTCAGTACTTC.